This TCR beta chain is drawn from a study of cytomegalovirus exposure and HLA in healthy donors. Findings and caveats of the study: Sequencing artifact likely explains a cluster of highly shared sequence variants.

As for this clone: No antigen is known for it.

PCR used 60 Vbeta primers and 13 Jbeta primers. Produced via immunoSEQ multiplex PCR; TCRdb's table is partial and in-frame only. The sample has approximately 130,000 clones, roughly 79% seen once. The TCR comes from a man in his thirties or forties in good health and CMV-seronegative. The sample taken for sequencing was PBMCs.

DNA of the CDR3: TGTGCCTGGACACTAGCGGGGGGGCGGGGTGAGCAGTTCTTC. Translating it yields CAWTLAGGRGEQFF. The rearrangement links TRBV30 to TRBJ2-1; 13 nucleotides match TRBD2. CDR3 size: 14 residues. The junction had 6 bases not matched to a gene; V was cut back by 4 bases and J by 9 bases. Germline V gene sequence: CDR1 GTSNPN, CDR2 SVGIG (reference sequence).